Listed here are 4 T cell receptor beta chains from one sample, sequenced in a study of blood T cell repertoires in COVID-19. Clones were sequenced by immunoSEQ multiplex PCR, and TCRdb holds only the in-frame ones, with some missing. The table records 200,000 to 300,000 clones, 70% to 90% of them present only once. Input material: peripheral blood. Every receptor here comes from a man aged 25-45 years with active or convalescent COVID-19.

V usage is TRBV19 and J usage is TRBJ1-6, with D uncertain. V was shortened by 1 base and J by 9 bases, with 13 bases between the two germline ends. CDR3 length: 15 amino acids. Germline lookup yields CDR1 LNHDA and CDR2 SQIVND (reference sequence). For the CDR3, the DNA is TGTGCCAGTAGTATAGTTGGCGGGGTGGGTTCACCCCTCCACTTT. This gives the protein CASSIVGGVGSPLHF.

This clone was seen more than once but under ten times. Other DNA sequences in this sample translate to the same CDR3. The genes are TRBV2 and TRBJ1-2; D is possibly TRBD1 (6 bases). This CDR3 is 15 amino acids long. Looked up from germline, CDR1 is SNHLY and CDR2 is FYNNEI. With 2 bases removed from V and 2 bases from J, the gap between germline ends came to 12 bases. CDR3 sequence: CASSESGQGNYGYTF. CDR3 coding DNA: TGTGCCAGCAGTGAATCGGGGCAGGGGAACTATGGCTACACCTTC.

The chain couples TRBV12-3 or TRBV12-4 to TRBJ1-3, with a weak D call TRBD1 (6 bases). This CDR3 contains 13 residues. V gave up 5 bases and J gave up 8 bases, with 13 bases separating them. The CDR3 spells CASSGTNGDTIYF. CDR3 in DNA: TGTGCCAGCAGTGGGACAAATGGGGACACCATATATTTT.

The chain employs TRBV15 and TRBJ2-7, with a tentative D call TRBD2 (6 bases). The CDR3 runs to 14 residues. Trimming shortened V by 0 bases and J by 6 bases, and 12 bases separated the two germline ends. Looked up from germline, CDR1 is LNHNV and CDR2 is YYDKDF (reference sequence). The chain's CDR3 is CATSRDPGVGEQYF. The DNA of the CDR3 is TGTGCCACCAGCAGAGATCCGGGGGTGGGCGAGCAGTACTTC.